This T cell receptor (beta chain) appears in the sequencing data of a study of blood T cells in healthy people across ages. Study-wide results and caveats: Changes seen in expanded clonotypes were possibly confounded by donor CMV status left unknown.

This clonotype was detected a few times. Antigen: not known. Next came a second PCR, run for about 7 to 12 cycles, which used a sample-barcoded 5' primer along with a J-beta primer mix. Every sample gave at least 2.5 million paired-end reads containing CDR3. TCRdb used MiXCR to reprocess the 5' RACE reads, holding one entry per CDR3 protein. The table has approximately 800,000 distinct CDR3 sequences, 40% to 65% seen once. Donors were systemically healthy Caucasian individuals from Russia aged about 6 to 95 years. V lost 3 bases and J 7 bases, leaving 14 bases between the germline ends. The germline V gene has CDR1 KGHDR and CDR2 SFDVKD. CDR3 length: 14 residues.

Specimen: blood. This rearrangement joins TRBV24-1 to TRBJ1-2; perhaps TRBD1 as D (5 bases). The clonotype comes from a man aged 80 or over in good health. The CDR3: CATSDVAAGFGYTF. As DNA, the CDR3 is TGTGCCACCAGTGATGTAGCGGCAGGGTTTGGCTACACCTTC.